This T cell receptor beta chain was captured in a study of shared clonotypes between healthy human individuals. The CDR3 loop spans 12 amino acids. V lost 5 bases and J 4 bases, leaving 9 bases between the germline ends. The germline CDR1 and CDR2 sequences are SGHAT and FQNNGV. This table comes from immunoSEQ multiplex PCR, and its TCRdb copy is limited to in-frame clones, with some not included. The sample yields approximately 2.5 million clones, 93% seen once. Sequenced: naive CD4+ T cells from PBMCs. Subset: CD45RA+ positively selected. The receptor's source is a man aged 18 to 29 in good health. Some clones in this sample may be carry-over from other donors' samples. The rearrangement uses TRBV11-2 and TRBJ2-7; D not certain. In DNA form, the CDR3 reads TGTGCCAGCAGCCCAGCGTTGTACGAGCAGTACTTC. Translated, it gives CASSPALYEQYF. Supplemented by reference TRBV11-2 and TRBJ2-7, the full variable domain reads EAGVAQSPRYKIIEKRQSVAFWCNPISGHATLYWYQQILGQGPKLLIQFQNNGVVDDSQLPKDRFSAERLKGVDSTLKIQPAKLEDSAVYLCASSPALYEQYFGPGTRLTVT.